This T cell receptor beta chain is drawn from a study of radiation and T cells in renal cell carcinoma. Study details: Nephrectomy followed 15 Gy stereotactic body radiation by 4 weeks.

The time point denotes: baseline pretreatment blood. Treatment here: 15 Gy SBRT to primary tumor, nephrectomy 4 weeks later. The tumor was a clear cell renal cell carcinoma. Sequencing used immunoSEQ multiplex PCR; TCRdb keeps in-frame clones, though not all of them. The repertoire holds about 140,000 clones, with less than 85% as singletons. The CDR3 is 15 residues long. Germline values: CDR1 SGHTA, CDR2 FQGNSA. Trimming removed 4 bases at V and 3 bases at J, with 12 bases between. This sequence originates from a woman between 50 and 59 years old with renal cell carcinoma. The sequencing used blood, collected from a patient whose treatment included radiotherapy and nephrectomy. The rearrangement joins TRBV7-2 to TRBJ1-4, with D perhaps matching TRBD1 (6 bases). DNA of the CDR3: TGTGCCAGCAGCTCCCGGGGGGCGGCTAATGAAAAACTGTTTTTT. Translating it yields CASSSRGAANEKLFF.